Sequencing of this T cell receptor (beta chain) was carried out in a study of blood T cell repertoires in COVID-19. Study-level information: Collection of acute and convalescent COVID-19 samples took place in the United States, Italy and Spain.

This study enrolled people aged about 18 to 95 from around 26 US geographic areas. Trimming shortened V by 6 bases and J by 4 bases, and 9 bases separated the two germline ends. CDR1 and CDR2 from the germline V gene are MNHNY and SVGAGI (reference sequence). The CDR3 is made up of 12 amino acids. In the study's own analysis: Reference gene primer amplification gave estimated nucleated cell counts. Data came from immunoSEQ multiplex PCR; TCRdb stores just in-frame clones and leaves some out. D and trimming were read from the DNA, whereas the V and J calls and clone size are those reported in that table. The sample lists roughly 330,000 clones, under 90% occurring once.

The V gene is TRBV6-6, the J gene TRBJ1-2; no definite D call. The material sequenced was PBMCs or T cells enriched from blood (not recorded which). The receptor's source is a woman aged 18-35 years who had recovered from COVID-19. The CDR3 loop reads CASSSGSYGYTF. The CDR3 coding sequence is TGTGCCAGCAGCTCAGGCTCCTATGGCTACACCTTC.